The 25 T cell receptor beta chains in this list originate from one sample, sequenced in a study of T cell changes during pregnancy in multiple sclerosis. Libraries were prepared by immunoSEQ multiplex PCR; TCRdb keeps only in-frame clonotypes and omits some of them. Of some 30,000 clones detected, 70% to 90% appear once; the ten largest clones hold almost 8%. The starting material was CD8+ T cells from peripheral blood mononuclear cells, obtained before pregnancy. The receptor set was obtained from a female donor with multiple sclerosis, enrolled in a pregnancy study.

The genes are TRBV5-6 and TRBJ1-4; 10 bases are shared with TRBD1. Trimming at V came to 2 bases and at J to 7 bases, leaving 5 bases not matched to a gene. This CDR3 region has 15 residues. Per germline, CDR1 SGHDT and CDR2 YYEEEE. CDR3 DNA: TGTGCCAGCAGCTTCGGACAGGGGGAGAGTGAAAAACTGTTTTTT. This sequence encodes CASSFGQGESEKLFF.

Only a few counts were recorded for this clone. The chain is built from TRBV5-8 and TRBJ1-2, with 7 bases fitting TRBD1. CDR3 length: 15 amino acids. CDR1 and CDR2 (germline): SGHTS, YDEGEE. Losses at the gene ends were 1 base for V and 5 bases for J; bases not matched to a gene: 8. The CDR3 loop is CASSLLGGDTYGYTF. CDR3 nucleotide sequence: TGTGCCAGCAGCTTGCTAGGGGGCGATACGTATGGCTACACCTTC.

This clone was recorded a few times. The genes are TRBV6-6 and TRBJ2-1, with a tentative D call TRBD1 (6 bases). Germline V gene sequence: CDR1 MNHNY, CDR2 SVGAGI (reference sequence). V was trimmed by 5 bases and J by 2 bases, leaving 16 bases between them. The CDR3 runs 16 residues. DNA for the CDR3: TGTGCCAGCAGTGTACAGGGATCTCTGCCCTACAATGAGCAGTTCTTC. This gives the protein CASSVQGSLPYNEQFF.

The chain uses TRBV9 and TRBJ2-7; 7 positions agree with TRBD1. V shed 3 bases and J 5 bases; nucleotides not matched to a gene: 2. The CDR3 runs 12 residues. Germline V CDR1 and CDR2: SGDLS, YYNGEE. Here the CDR3 reads CASSATGNEQYF. CDR3 nucleotides: TGTGCCAGCAGCGCGACAGGGAACGAGCAGTACTTC.

The chain links TRBV10-3 to TRBJ2-2; TRBD2 might be the D (5 bases). The V gene lost 3 bases and the J gene lost 4 bases, with 12 bases spanning the gap. This CDR3 is 15 amino acids long. The germline V gene encodes CDR1 ENHRY and CDR2 SYGVKD. As DNA, the CDR3 is TGTGCCATCAGTGACCTTTCCGGGATCACCGGGGAGCTGTTTTTT. Translating gives CAISDLSGITGELFF.

The chain couples TRBV7-9 to TRBJ1-5; TRBD1 agrees at 8 bases. CDR1 is SEHNR and CDR2 is FQNEAQ in the germline V gene (reference sequence). The CDR3 has 15 amino acids. The junction had 5 bases not matched to a gene; V was cut back by 5 bases and J by 2 bases. CDR3 amino acids: CASSPGTGRNQPQHF. CDR3 nucleotide sequence: TGTGCCAGCAGCCCCGGGACAGGCCGCAATCAGCCCCAGCATTTT.

The gene calls are TRBV18 and TRBJ2-7; 9 nucleotides line up with TRBD1. CDR3 size: 14 residues. From germline, CDR1 is KGHSH and CDR2 LQKENI. The ends lost 3 bases at V and 3 bases at J; junction bases unmatched: 3. This CDR3 is CASSPGTGFYEQYF. As DNA, the CDR3 is TGTGCCAGCTCACCCGGGACAGGGTTCTACGAGCAGTACTTC. Looking up the rest from reference TRBV18 and TRBJ2-7 gives the full variable domain: NAGVMQNPRHLVRRRGQEARLRCSPMKGHSHVYWYRQLPEEGLKFMVYLQKENIIDESGMPKERFSAEFPKEGPSILRIQQVVRGDSAAYFCASSPGTGFYEQYFGPGTRLTVT.

CDR3 sequence (DNA): TGTGCCATCTGCAGAGGTCGGACAGATACGCAGTATTTT. Its translation: CAICRGRTDTQYF. This chain joins TRBV10-3 and TRBJ2-3; D is uncertain. V was pared by 8 bases and J by 3 bases, with 12 bases between. CDR1 and CDR2 from the germline V gene are ENHRY and SYGVKD. The CDR3 spans 13 residues.

V gene TRBV5-6 combines with J gene TRBJ2-7; 9 bases map to TRBD2. This CDR3 is built from 18 residues. J lost 7 bases, V lost 2 bases, and 19 bases had no gene match. Germline values: CDR1 SGHDT, CDR2 YYEEEE. The CDR3 sequence is CASSLGMDSGGLIGEQYF. The CDR3 DNA reads TGTGCCAGCAGCTTAGGCATGGATAGCGGGGGCTTGATTGGGGAGCAGTACTTC.

The rearrangement joins TRBV7-2 to TRBJ1-2; weak D call: TRBD1 (5 bases). V dropped 3 bases and J dropped 3 bases, with 17 bases sitting between them. The CDR3 length is 16 residues. The germline V gene encodes CDR1 SGHTA and CDR2 FQGNSA. CDR3 DNA sequence: TGTGCCAGCAGCTTTCAAGAGTGGGGCGTCGACTATGGCTACACCTTC. It encodes CASSFQEWGVDYGYTF.

This rearrangement joins TRBV10-3 to TRBJ2-7; 8 positions match TRBD1. The CDR3 runs 13 residues. Per the germline V gene, CDR1 is ENHRY and CDR2 is SYGVKD. With 9 bases clipped from V and 2 bases from J, the junction kept 6 bases outside the gene matches. CDR3 coding DNA: TGTGCCATAGGACAGGGAGGAGCCTACGAGCAGTACTTC. Protein sequence: CAIGQGGAYEQYF.

This clone was seen many times. The chain employs TRBV6-1 and TRBJ2-1; D may be TRBD2 (5 bases). V lost 3 bases and J lost 0, with 9 bases in between. Germline CDR1 MNHNS, CDR2 SASEGT. The CDR3 loop spans 15 amino acids. The CDR3 sequence is CASSERESSYNEQFF. CDR3 DNA sequence: TGTGCCAGCAGTGAGAGGGAAAGCTCCTACAATGAGCAGTTCTTC.

The chain uses TRBV28 and TRBJ2-7; weak D call: TRBD1 (5 bases). Germline-derived CDR1 and CDR2 are MDHEN and SYDVKM. CDR3 length: 14 amino acids. V lost 2 bases to trimming and J lost 1 base, with 9 bases between them. The CDR3 reads CASSLGRVSYEQYF. CDR3 nucleotides: TGTGCCAGCAGTTTAGGCAGGGTGTCCTACGAGCAGTACTTC. Drawing the rest from reference TRBV28 and TRBJ2-7, the complete variable domain is DVKVTQSSRYLVKRTGEKVFLECVQDMDHENMFWYRQDPGLGLRLIYFSYDVKMKEKGDIPEGYSVSREKKERFSLILESASTNQTSMYLCASSLGRVSYEQYFGPGTRLTVT.

The rearrangement links TRBV30 to TRBJ1-1, with no clear D. CDR3 length: 10 residues. The germline CDR1 and CDR2 sequences are GTSNPN and SVGIG (reference sequence). V was shortened by 4 bases and J by 8 bases, with 8 bases between the two germline ends. The CDR3 protein is CAWTRMEAFF. In DNA form, the CDR3 reads TGTGCCTGGACGAGGATGGAAGCTTTCTTT. Full variable domain (missing parts from reference TRBV30 and TRBJ1-1): SQTIHQWPATLVQPVGSPLSLECTVEGTSNPNLYWYRQAAGRGLQLLFYSVGIGQISSEVPQNLSASRPQDRQFILSSKKLLLSDSGFYLCAWTRMEAFFGQGTRLTVV.

The rearrangement joins TRBV4-3 to TRBJ1-1; D remains unclear. CDR3 size: 15 residues. The V end lost 0 bases, the J end lost 2 bases, and 10 bases lay between the germline ends. Germline CDR1 is LGHNA and CDR2 is YSLEER. The CDR3 is CASSQEAFLNTEAFF. The CDR3 nucleotides read TGCGCCAGCAGCCAAGAGGCCTTCCTCAACACTGAAGCTTTCTTT.

This chain links TRBV6-5 with TRBJ1-2; D perhaps matches TRBD1 (5 bases). Germline V CDR1 and CDR2: MNHEY, SVGAGI. V was cut by 2 bases and J by 2 bases, with 9 bases left in between. The CDR3 totals 14 residues. CDR3 amino acids: CASSYRQYNYGYTF. CDR3 in DNA: TGTGCCAGCAGTTACAGACAGTACAACTATGGCTACACCTTC.

This clone was counted once. The gene calls are TRBV14 and TRBJ1-2, with D perhaps matching TRBD1 (5 bases). With 1 base removed from V and 4 bases from J, the gap between germline ends came to 13 bases. CDR1 is SGHDN and CDR2 is FVKESK in the germline V gene. The CDR3 runs to 15 residues. CDR3 amino acids: CASSQVQGAFYGYTF. The CDR3 DNA reads as TGTGCCAGCAGCCAAGTGCAGGGTGCCTTCTATGGCTACACCTTC.

The chain links TRBV30 to TRBJ1-1, with D perhaps matching TRBD1 (5 bases). Germline values: CDR1 GTSNPN, CDR2 SVGIG (reference sequence). Trimming cost V 3 bases and J 5 bases, with 13 bases left between them. This CDR3 contains 13 residues. The CDR3 DNA sequence: TGTGCCTGGAGCGGGGGTTGGGATACTGAAGCTTTCTTT. Protein: CAWSGGWDTEAFF.

As DNA, the CDR3 is TGTGCCAGCAGCTTAAGGGAGTGGGGGAACACTGAAGCTTTCTTT. Protein product: CASSLREWGNTEAFF. The gene calls are TRBV11-2 and TRBJ1-1; D unresolved. The CDR3 has 15 amino acids. CDR1 is SGHAT and CDR2 is FQNNGV in the germline V gene. V lost 2 bases and J 1 base, leaving 11 bases between the germline ends.

The table lists this clone with a few counts. V usage is TRBV7-2 and J usage is TRBJ2-1; TRBD2 might be the D (6 bases). From germline, CDR1 is SGHTA and CDR2 FQGNSA. Trimming shortened V by 5 bases and J by 5 bases, and 19 bases separated the two germline ends. The CDR3 is 16 amino acids. CDR3 protein: CASSPPRDSLHNEQFF. The DNA of the CDR3 is TGTGCCAGCAGCCCGCCCCGGGACTCCTTACACAATGAGCAGTTCTTC.

The chain recombines TRBV2 with TRBJ2-4; D is uncertain. The V gene's germline CDR1 is SNHLY and CDR2 FYNNEI. The CDR3 length is 17 residues. V was shortened by 0 bases and J by 1 base, with 13 bases between the two germline ends. CDR3 sequence (DNA): TGTGCCAGCAGTGAAGCGTTTCTCGTGCGGGCCAAAAACATTCAGTACTTC. This gives the protein CASSEAFLVRAKNIQYF.

This chain joins TRBV30 and TRBJ2-2; D might be TRBD1 (6 bases). The CDR3 is 16 residues long. Trimming took 0 bases from V and 1 from J, leaving 12 bases between them. Germline V lookup: CDR1 GTSNPN, CDR2 SVGIG (reference sequence). The CDR3 DNA is TGTGCCTGGAGTGTACAGGGTCAACAGAACACCGGGGAGCTGTTTTTT. Protein product: CAWSVQGQQNTGELFF.

The chain links TRBV1 to TRBJ2-6; TRBD1 reflects the table's D call only, with no check against the DNA. TRBV1 is a pseudogene. CDR3 size: 19 residues. As DNA, the CDR3 is TGCACCAGCAGCCAAGATGGGCAGGGGCTACCTTCTGGGGCCAACGTCCTGACTTTC. Translating it yields CTSSQDGQGLPSGANVLTF.

Remarks on this clone: This CDR3 is also generated by other DNA sequences in the sample. The V and J genes are TRBV5-4 and TRBJ1-2, with 8 positions matching TRBD1. CDR1 is SGHNT, CDR2 YYREEE, per germline (reference sequence). The CDR3 spans 13 residues. V lost 5 bases to trimming and J lost 4 bases; unmatched junction nucleotides: 4. The CDR3, as DNA: TGTGCCAGCAGTTGGACAGGGCCCTATGGCTACACCTTC. Translated: CASSWTGPYGYTF.

The chain carries TRBV7-3 and TRBJ1-2; TRBD1 matches at 9 bases. CDR3 length equals 16 residues. CDR1 is SGHTA and CDR2 is FQGTGA in the germline V gene. V shed 4 bases and J 5 bases; nucleotides not matched to a gene: 11. The CDR3 bases are TGTGCCAGCAGCTCGGGTCCCGGGACAGGGTTATATGGCTACACCTTC. Translated: CASSSGPGTGLYGYTF. Full variable domain (rest looked up from reference TRBV7-3 and TRBJ1-2): GAGVSQTPSNKVTEKGKYVELRCDPISGHTALYWYRQSLGQGPEFLIYFQGTGAADDSGLPNDRFFAVRPEGSVSTLKIQRTERGDSAVYLCASSSGPGTGLYGYTFGSGTRLTVV.